This TCR beta chain was profiled in a study of blood T cells in healthy people across ages. Germline V CDR1 and CDR2: SGHRS, YFSETQ. V was shortened by 5 bases and J by 6 bases, with 13 bases between the two germline ends. CDR3 length equals 13 residues. Samples each yielded at least 6 micrograms of total RNA. Alongside a J-beta primer mix, a sample-barcoded 5' primer served in a second PCR lasting about 7 to 12 cycles. Using its own MiXCR run on the 5' RACE reads, TCRdb lists one record per CDR3 protein. The table records about 1.6 million distinct CDR3 sequences, around 35% of them present only once.

The TCR comes from a woman aged 30 to 39 in good health. Sequencing used blood. This chain connects TRBV5-1 to TRBJ2-3; TRBD2 might be the D (5 bases). The CDR3 region has the DNA TGCGCCAGCAGATTACTAGGCCCCGATACGCAGTATTTT. Its translation is CASRLLGPDTQYF.